These 4 T cell receptor beta chains originate from one sample sequenced in a study of blood T cell repertoires in COVID-19. Using immunoSEQ multiplex PCR, the repertoire was profiled, and TCRdb retains in-frame clones only, with some absent. Among fewer than 250,000 clones listed, around 90% were seen once. The sequenced sample was PBMCs or T cells enriched from blood (not recorded which). These receptors all come from a woman aged 18-35 years who had recovered from COVID-19.

The chain links TRBV6-5 to TRBJ2-5; D perhaps matches TRBD2 (5 bases). Germline lookup yields CDR1 MNHEY and CDR2 SVGAGI. Trimming left V 2 bases short and J 2 bases short, with 15 bases between. This CDR3 has 16 amino acids. In DNA form, the CDR3 reads TGTGCCAGCAGTTACCGGCTGTCGGGGATTCAAGAGACCCAGTACTTC. Translated: CASSYRLSGIQETQYF.

The V gene is TRBV30, the J gene TRBJ2-5, with D perhaps matching TRBD2 (5 bases). The CDR3 totals 14 residues. The germline V gene encodes CDR1 GTSNPN and CDR2 SVGIG (reference sequence). Between the trimmed V and J ends, which lost 5 bases and 6 bases, there was a span of 19 bases. As DNA, the CDR3 is TGTGCCTGGGGCGGTGGAGGCCCGGTAAAGACCCAGTACTTC. It is translated as CAWGGGGPVKTQYF.

The genes are TRBV11-3 and TRBJ2-5; tentatively, D is TRBD1 (5 bases). Germline V lookup: CDR1 SGHNT, CDR2 YENEEA. Trimming shortened V by 5 bases and J by 5 bases, and 12 bases separated the two germline ends. The CDR3 has 13 residues. CDR3 protein: CASSLRVSETQYF. The CDR3 region has the DNA TGTGCCAGCAGCCTCAGGGTGTCGGAGACCCAGTACTTC.

The chain couples TRBV5-4 to TRBJ2-7, with 9 positions matching TRBD2. The length of the CDR3 is 15 residues. V lost 1 base and J lost 2; bases outside the gene matches: 4. Germline loops: CDR1 SGHNT, CDR2 YYREEE (reference sequence). The CDR3 reads CASSLYLAGTYEQYF. The DNA for the CDR3 is TGTGCCAGCAGCTTGTATCTAGCGGGGACCTACGAGCAGTACTTC.